This T cell receptor (beta chain) was found in a study of blood T cell repertoires in COVID-19. Note on this clone: Additional DNA sequences in this sample encode the identical CDR3.

Profiled with immunoSEQ multiplex PCR; TCRdb holds only in-frame clones, not every one. The table records some 240,000 clones, 65% to 85% of them present only once. Germline-derived CDR1 and CDR2 are LNHDA and SQIVND (reference sequence). Trimming cost V 5 bases and J 7 bases, with 8 bases left between them. The CDR3 is 12 amino acids. The specimen was PBMCs or T cells enriched from blood (not recorded which). The V gene is TRBV19, the J gene TRBJ2-2; no definite D call. This TCR was recovered from a man aged 50 or older who had recovered from COVID-19. CDR3 residues: CASSPRGGELFF. The CDR3 DNA follows: TGTGCCAGTAGTCCCAGAGGCGGGGAGCTGTTTTTT.